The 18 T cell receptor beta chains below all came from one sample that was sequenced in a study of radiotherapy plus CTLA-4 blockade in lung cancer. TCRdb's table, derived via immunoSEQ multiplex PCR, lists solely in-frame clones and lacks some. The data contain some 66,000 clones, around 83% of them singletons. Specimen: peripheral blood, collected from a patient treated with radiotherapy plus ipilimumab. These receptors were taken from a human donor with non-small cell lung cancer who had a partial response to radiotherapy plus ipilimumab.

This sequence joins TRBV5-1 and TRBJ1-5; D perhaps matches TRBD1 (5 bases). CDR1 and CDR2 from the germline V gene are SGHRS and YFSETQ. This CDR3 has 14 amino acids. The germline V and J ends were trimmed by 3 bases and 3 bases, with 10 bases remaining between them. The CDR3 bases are TGCGCCAGCAGCTCGGGGGGAACCAATCAGCCCCAGCATTTT. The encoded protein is CASSSGGTNQPQHF.

CDR3 DNA: TGTGCCAGCTCCCGGGTGACAGGGGCAGATACGCAGTATTTT. It specifies CASSRVTGADTQYF. The V gene is TRBV5-8, the J gene TRBJ2-3, with 8 positions matching TRBD1. CDR1 SGHTS and CDR2 YDEGEE come from the germline V gene. V shed 7 bases and J 4 bases; nucleotides not matched to a gene: 8. This CDR3 spans 14 amino acids.

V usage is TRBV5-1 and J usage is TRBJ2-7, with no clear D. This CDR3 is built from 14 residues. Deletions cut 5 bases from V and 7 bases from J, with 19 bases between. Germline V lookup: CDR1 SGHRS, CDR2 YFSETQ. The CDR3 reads CASSLDRTLSEQYF. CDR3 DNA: TGCGCCAGCAGTCTTGATAGAACCCTCTCGGAGCAGTACTTC.

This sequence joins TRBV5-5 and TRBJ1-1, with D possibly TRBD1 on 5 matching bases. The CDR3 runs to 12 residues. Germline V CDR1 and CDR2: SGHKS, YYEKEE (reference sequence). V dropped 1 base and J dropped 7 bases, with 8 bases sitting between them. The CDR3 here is CASSLQGFEAFF. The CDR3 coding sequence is TGTGCCAGCAGCTTGCAGGGTTTTGAAGCTTTCTTT.

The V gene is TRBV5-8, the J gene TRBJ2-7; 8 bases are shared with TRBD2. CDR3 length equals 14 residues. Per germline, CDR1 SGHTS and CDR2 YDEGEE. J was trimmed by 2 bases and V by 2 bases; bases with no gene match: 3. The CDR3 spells CASSLPGGPYEQYF. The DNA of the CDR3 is TGTGCCAGCAGCTTACCGGGAGGGCCCTACGAGCAGTACTTC.

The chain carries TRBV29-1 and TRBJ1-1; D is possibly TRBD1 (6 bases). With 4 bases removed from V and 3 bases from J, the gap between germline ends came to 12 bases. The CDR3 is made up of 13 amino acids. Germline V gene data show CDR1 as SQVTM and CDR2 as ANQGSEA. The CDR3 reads CSVAGTSDTEAFF. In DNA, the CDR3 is TGCAGCGTTGCCGGGACATCCGACACTGAAGCTTTCTTT. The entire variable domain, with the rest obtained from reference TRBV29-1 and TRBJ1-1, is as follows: SAVISQKPSRDICQRGTSLTIQCQVDSQVTMMFWYRQQPGQSLTLIATANQGSEATYESGFVIDKFPISRPNLTFSTLTVSNMSPEDSSIYLCSVAGTSDTEAFFGQGTRLTVV.

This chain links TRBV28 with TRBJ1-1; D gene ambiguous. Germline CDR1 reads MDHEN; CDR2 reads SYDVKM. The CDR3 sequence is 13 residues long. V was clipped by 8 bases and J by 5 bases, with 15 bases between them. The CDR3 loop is CASEREEVTEAFF. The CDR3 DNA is TGTGCCAGCGAGCGTGAGGAGGTGACTGAAGCTTTCTTT.

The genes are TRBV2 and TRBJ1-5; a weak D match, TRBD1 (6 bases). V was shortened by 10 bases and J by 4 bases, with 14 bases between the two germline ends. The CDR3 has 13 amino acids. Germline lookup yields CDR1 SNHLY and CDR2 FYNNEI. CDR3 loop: CAIGRTGNQPQHF. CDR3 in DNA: TGTGCCATCGGCCGCACAGGGAATCAGCCCCAGCATTTT.

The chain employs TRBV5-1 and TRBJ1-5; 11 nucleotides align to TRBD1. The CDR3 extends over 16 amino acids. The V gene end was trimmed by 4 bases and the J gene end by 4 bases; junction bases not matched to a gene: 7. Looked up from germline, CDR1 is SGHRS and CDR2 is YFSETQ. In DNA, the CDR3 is TGCGCCAGCAGCCCGGGACAGGGGGGATTTAATCAGCCCCAGCATTTT. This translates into CASSPGQGGFNQPQHF.

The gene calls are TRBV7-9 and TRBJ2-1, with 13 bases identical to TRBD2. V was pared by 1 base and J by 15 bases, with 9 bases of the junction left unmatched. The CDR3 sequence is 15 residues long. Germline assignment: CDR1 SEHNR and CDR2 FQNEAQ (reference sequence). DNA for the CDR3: TGTGCCAGCAGCTTAGTAGGTGGGACTAGCGGGACACGGTTCTTC. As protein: CASSLVGGTSGTRFF.

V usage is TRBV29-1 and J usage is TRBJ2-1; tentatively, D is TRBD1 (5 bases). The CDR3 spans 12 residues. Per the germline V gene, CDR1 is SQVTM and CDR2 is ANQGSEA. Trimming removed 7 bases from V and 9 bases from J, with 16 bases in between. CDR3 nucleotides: TGCAGCGCTGGCCAGGGTTGGAGTGAGCAGTTCTTC. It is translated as CSAGQGWSEQFF.

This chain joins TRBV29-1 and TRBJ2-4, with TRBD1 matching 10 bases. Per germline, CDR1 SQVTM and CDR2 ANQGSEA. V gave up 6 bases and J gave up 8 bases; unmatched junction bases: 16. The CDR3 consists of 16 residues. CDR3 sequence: CSVTTPATGGRDIQYF. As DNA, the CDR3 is TGCAGCGTGACCACCCCCGCGACAGGGGGCAGAGACATTCAGTACTTC.

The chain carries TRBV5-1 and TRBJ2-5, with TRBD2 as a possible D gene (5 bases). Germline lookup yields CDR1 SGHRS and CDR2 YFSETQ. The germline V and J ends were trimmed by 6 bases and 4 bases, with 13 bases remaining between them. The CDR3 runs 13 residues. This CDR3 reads CASTVSSGETQYF. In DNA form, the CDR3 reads TGCGCCAGCACCGTCTCAAGCGGAGAGACCCAGTACTTC.

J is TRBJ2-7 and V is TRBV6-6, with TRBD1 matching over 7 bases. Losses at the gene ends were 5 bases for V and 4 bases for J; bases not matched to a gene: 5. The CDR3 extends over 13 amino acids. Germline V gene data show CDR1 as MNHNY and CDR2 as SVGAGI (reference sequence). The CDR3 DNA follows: TGTGCCAGCAGTGGCCCACAGGGGTACGAGCAGTACTTC. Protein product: CASSGPQGYEQYF.

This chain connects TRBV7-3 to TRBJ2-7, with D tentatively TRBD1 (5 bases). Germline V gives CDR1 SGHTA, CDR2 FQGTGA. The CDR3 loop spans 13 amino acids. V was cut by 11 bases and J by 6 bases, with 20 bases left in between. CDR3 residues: CASPGAPTGEQYF. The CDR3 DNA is TGTGCCTCCCCTGGGGCCCCAACCGGCGAGCAGTACTTC.

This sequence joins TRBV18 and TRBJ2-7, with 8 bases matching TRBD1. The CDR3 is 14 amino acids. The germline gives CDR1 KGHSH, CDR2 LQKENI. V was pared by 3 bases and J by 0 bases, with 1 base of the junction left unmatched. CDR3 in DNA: TGTGCCAGCTCACCTACAGGGGGCTCCTACGAGCAGTACTTC. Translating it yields CASSPTGGSYEQYF.

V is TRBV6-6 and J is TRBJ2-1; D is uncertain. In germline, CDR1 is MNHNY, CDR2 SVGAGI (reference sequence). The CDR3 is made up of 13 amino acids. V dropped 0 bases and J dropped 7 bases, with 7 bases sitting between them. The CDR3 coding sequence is TGTGCCAGCAGTTACTCCACTGAAAATGAGCAGTTCTTC. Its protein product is CASSYSTENEQFF.

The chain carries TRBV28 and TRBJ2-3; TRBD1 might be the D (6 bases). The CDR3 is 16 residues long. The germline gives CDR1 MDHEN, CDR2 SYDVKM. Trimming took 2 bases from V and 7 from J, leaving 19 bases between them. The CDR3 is CASSLSLADSSYTQYF. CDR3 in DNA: TGTGCCAGCAGTTTAAGTCTCGCGGACAGTTCCTATACGCAGTATTTT.